This T cell receptor (beta chain) was observed in a study of blood T cell repertoires in COVID-19. Clones were read by immunoSEQ multiplex PCR, and TCRdb kept only the in-frame ones, dropping some. The repertoire holds some 220,000 clones, roughly 80% seen once, with more than 7% in the top ten. This CDR3 comprises 15 residues. The germline CDR1 and CDR2 sequences are SGHAT and FQDESV (reference sequence). Trimming cost V 6 bases and J 0 bases; bases outside gene matches: 7. Sequenced material: peripheral blood. The V and J genes are TRBV11-1 and TRBJ1-2; 7 bases line up with TRBD1. The sequence was obtained from an older woman with acute or convalescent COVID-19. CDR3 nucleotide sequence: TGTGCCAGCAGGCCCGGACAGGCTTCTAACTATGGCTACACCTTC. This sequence encodes CASRPGQASNYGYTF. Combining the CDR3 with reference TRBV11-1 and TRBJ1-2 gives the whole variable domain EAEVAQSPRYKITEKSQAVAFWCDPISGHATLYWYRQILGQGPELLVQFQDESVVDDSQLPKDRFSAERLKGVDSTLKIQPAELGDSAMYLCASRPGQASNYGYTFGSGTRLTVV.